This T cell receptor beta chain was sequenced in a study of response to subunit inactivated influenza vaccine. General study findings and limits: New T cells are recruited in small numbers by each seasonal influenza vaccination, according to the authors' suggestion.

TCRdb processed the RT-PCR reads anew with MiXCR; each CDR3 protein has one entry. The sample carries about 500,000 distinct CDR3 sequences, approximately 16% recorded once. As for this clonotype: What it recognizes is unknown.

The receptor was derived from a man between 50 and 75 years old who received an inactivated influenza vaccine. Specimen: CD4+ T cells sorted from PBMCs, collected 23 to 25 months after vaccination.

This CDR3 is CSARSGGAETQYF. The CDR3 region has the DNA TGCAGTGCTAGGAGCGGGGGCGCAGAGACCCAGTACTTC. The chain combines TRBV20-1 with TRBJ2-5; 8 bases map to TRBD2. Losses at the gene ends were 3 bases for V and 4 bases for J; bases not matched to a gene: 4. CDR1 DFQATT and CDR2 SNEGSKA come from the germline V gene (reference sequence). The CDR3 has 13 residues.